The 16 T cell receptor beta chains in this list originate from one sample, sequenced in a study of radiotherapy plus CTLA-4 blockade in lung cancer (dated by TCRdb to about 2018). The method was the immunoSEQ multiplex PCR assay. Imported from immuneACCESS, the table was reduced by TCRdb to in-frame sequences with V and J called. These copies leave out some clones; in studies compared against another copy, an unresolved V gene accounts for under half, and the cause of the remainder is not known. The sample includes tens of thousands of clones, with under 80% observed a single time. The ten largest clones take up roughly 7.2% of the sample. Sequenced here: peripheral blood, sampled from a patient treated with radiotherapy plus ipilimumab. The receptors were sampled from a human donor with non-small cell lung cancer who had stable disease on radiotherapy plus ipilimumab.

The chain has TRBV5-1 and TRBJ1-1; D not certain. This CDR3 has 15 residues. Trimming left V 0 bases short and J 1 base short, with 10 bases between. Germline values: CDR1 SGHRS, CDR2 YFSETQ. The CDR3 DNA follows: TGCGCCAGCAGCTTGGAATGGGGAGGGAACACTGAAGCTTTCTTT. Protein: CASSLEWGGNTEAFF.

The chain has TRBV6-4 and TRBJ2-4; D is unclear. Trimming shortened V by 4 bases and J by 5 bases, and 15 bases separated the two germline ends. The CDR3 consists of 15 residues. Germline CDR1 MRHNA, CDR2 SNTAGT. The CDR3 sequence is CASSAETGRQNIQYF. CDR3 nucleotides: TGTGCCAGCAGTGCCGAAACGGGTCGTCAAAACATTCAGTACTTC.

The chain uses TRBV4-1 and TRBJ1-2; no clear D. The CDR3 is 14 residues long. Per the germline V gene, CDR1 is MGHRA and CDR2 is YSYEKL. Trimming removed 0 bases at V and 4 bases at J, with 9 bases between. The CDR3 DNA sequence: TGCGCCAGCAGCCAAGACGGGTTCTTCTATGGCTACACCTTC. This sequence encodes CASSQDGFFYGYTF.

The rearrangement joins TRBV7-2 to TRBJ1-1; 7 bases agree with TRBD1. Germline V gene data show CDR1 as SGHTA and CDR2 as FQGNSA. Trimming took 5 bases from V and 4 from J; bases not matched to a gene: 7. The CDR3 spans 14 residues. As DNA, the CDR3 is TGTGCCAGCAGCCTCGACAGGGTCCGCACTGAAGCTTTCTTT. Protein: CASSLDRVRTEAFF.

The chain links TRBV7-9 to TRBJ2-1; D is possibly TRBD1 (6 bases). The V and J ends lost 0 bases and 6 bases respectively, with 12 bases between them. CDR1 and CDR2 (germline): SEHNR, FQNEAQ (reference sequence). The CDR3 has 15 residues. The CDR3 DNA is TGTGCCAGCAGCTTAGCAACAGGGCAGGGCAATGAGCAGTTCTTC. This codes for CASSLATGQGNEQFF.

This rearrangement joins TRBV10-3 to TRBJ1-2; TRBD1 aligns across 8 bases. Trimming cost V 3 bases and J 8 bases; bases outside gene matches: 17. The CDR3 has 17 amino acids. The germline V gene has CDR1 ENHRY and CDR2 SYGVKD. Here the CDR3 DNA reads TGTGCCATCAGTGAAGGAGGCGGGACCGGGACAGGAAGGGGCTACACCTTC. Amino acids: CAISEGGGTGTGRGYTF.

V and J are TRBV7-2 and TRBJ1-5, with D possibly matching TRBD1 (5 bases). V was pared by 1 base and J by 7 bases, with 14 bases between. The length of the CDR3 is 15 residues. CDR1 and CDR2 (germline): SGHTA, FQGNSA. CDR3 region: CASSLVPQGRQPQHF. Written as DNA, the CDR3 is TGTGCCAGCAGCTTAGTCCCTCAGGGACGGCAGCCCCAGCATTTT.

This clone was counted a few times. The V gene is TRBV7-9, the J gene TRBJ1-2; D gene unclear. The CDR3 sequence is 13 residues long. Germline loops: CDR1 SEHNR, CDR2 FQNEAQ (reference sequence). V gave up 1 base and J gave up 8 bases, with 11 bases separating them. The CDR3 DNA follows: TGTGCCAGCAGCTTAGGGGAGTTGAGAGGCTACACCTTC. Amino acid sequence: CASSLGELRGYTF.

The CDR3 sequence: CASSFRTGNIQYF. The CDR3 region has the DNA TGTGCCAGCAGCTTTCGGACAGGGAACATTCAGTACTTC. This chain joins TRBV11-3 and TRBJ2-4; TRBD1 agrees at 8 bases. J was trimmed by 7 bases and V by 3 bases; bases with no gene match: 2. The germline V gene encodes CDR1 SGHNT and CDR2 YENEEA. The CDR3 runs 13 residues.

The chain carries TRBV7-2 and TRBJ2-2, with D maybe TRBD1 (6 bases). The CDR3 contains 14 residues. Trimming took off 2 bases at V and 4 bases at J, with 8 bases between the two ends. Germline CDR1 SGHTA, CDR2 FQGNSA. This CDR3 is CASSLLQGTGELFF. CDR3 DNA: TGTGCCAGCAGCTTATTACAGGGCACCGGGGAGCTGTTTTTT.

This clone was detected a few times. The J gene is TRBJ2-1, the V gene TRBV7-6, with D hard to call. Germline values: CDR1 SGHVS, CDR2 FNYEAQ. This CDR3 is 15 amino acids long. Trimming took off 3 bases at V and 4 bases at J, with 13 bases between the two ends. CDR3 amino acids: CASSFRQARYNEQFF. As DNA, the CDR3 is TGTGCCAGCAGCTTTAGGCAGGCCAGATACAATGAGCAGTTCTTC.

The CDR3 loop is CASSGAGTMNTEAFF. The CDR3 nucleotides read TGTGCCAGCAGTGGGGCAGGGACCATGAACACTGAAGCTTTCTTT. The V and J genes are TRBV2 and TRBJ1-1, with D maybe TRBD1 (5 bases). The V end was cut by 4 bases, the J end by 0 bases, with 12 bases between. The CDR3 extends over 15 amino acids. The germline gives CDR1 SNHLY, CDR2 FYNNEI.

This rearrangement joins TRBV28 to TRBJ2-1; maybe TRBD2 (6 bases). CDR1 and CDR2 from the germline V gene are MDHEN and SYDVKM. V gave up 2 bases and J gave up 0 bases, with 11 bases separating them. This CDR3 region has 16 residues. CDR3 nucleotides: TGTGCCAGCAGTTTACCCCCGGACTACTCCTACAATGAGCAGTTCTTC. This sequence encodes CASSLPPDYSYNEQFF. Full variable domain (missing parts from reference TRBV28 and TRBJ2-1): DVKVTQSSRYLVKRTGEKVFLECVQDMDHENMFWYRQDPGLGLRLIYFSYDVKMKEKGDIPEGYSVSREKKERFSLILESASTNQTSMYLCASSLPPDYSYNEQFFGPGTRLTVL.

The chain employs TRBV2 and TRBJ1-4; the D is unclear. Germline V gives CDR1 SNHLY, CDR2 FYNNEI. The CDR3 has 13 amino acids. V was cut by 3 bases and J by 2 bases, with 4 bases left in between. CDR3 nucleotides: TGTGCCAGCAGTGATAACACTAATGAAAAACTGTTTTTT. Its protein product is CASSDNTNEKLFF. Full variable domain (remainder filled in from reference TRBV2 and TRBJ1-4): EPEVTQTPSHQVTQMGQEVILRCVPISNHLYFYWYRQILGQKVEFLVSFYNNEISEKSEIFDDQFSVERPDGSNFTLKIRSTKLEDSAMYFCASSDNTNEKLFFGSGTQLSVL.

V gene TRBV19 combines with J gene TRBJ1-1, with D perhaps TRBD1 (6 bases). The V end was cut by 3 bases, the J end by 0 bases, with 14 bases between. The CDR3 is 16 amino acids. Germline V gene data show CDR1 as LNHDA and CDR2 as SQIVND (reference sequence). CDR3 in amino acids: CASSMYRQAMNTEAFF. The CDR3 DNA reads TGTGCCAGTAGTATGTACCGACAGGCGATGAACACTGAAGCTTTCTTT.

This clone was seen only a few times. The V and J genes are TRBV10-1 and TRBJ2-2, with D possibly TRBD2 on 6 matching bases. Trimming shortened V by 5 bases and J by 1 base, and 17 bases separated the two germline ends. This CDR3 region has 17 residues. The germline V gene encodes CDR1 WNHNN and CDR2 SYGVQD (reference sequence). The chain's CDR3 is CASSSIAGGWNTGELFF. Here the CDR3 DNA reads TGCGCCAGCAGTTCGATTGCCGGGGGATGGAACACCGGGGAGCTGTTTTTT.